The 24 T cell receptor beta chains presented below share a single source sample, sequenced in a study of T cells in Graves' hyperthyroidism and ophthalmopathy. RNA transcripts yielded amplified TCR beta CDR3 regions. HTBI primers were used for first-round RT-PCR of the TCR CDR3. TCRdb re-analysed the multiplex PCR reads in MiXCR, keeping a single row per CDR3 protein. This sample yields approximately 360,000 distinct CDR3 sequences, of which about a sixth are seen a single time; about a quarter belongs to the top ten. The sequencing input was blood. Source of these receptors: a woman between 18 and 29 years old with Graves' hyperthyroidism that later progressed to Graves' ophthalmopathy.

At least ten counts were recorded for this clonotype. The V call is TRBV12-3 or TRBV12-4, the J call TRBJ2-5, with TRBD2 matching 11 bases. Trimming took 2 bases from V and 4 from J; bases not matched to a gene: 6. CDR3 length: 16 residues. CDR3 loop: CASSLLAGGGRETQYF. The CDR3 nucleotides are TGTGCCAGCAGTTTACTAGCGGGAGGAGGTCGAGAGACCCAGTACTTC.

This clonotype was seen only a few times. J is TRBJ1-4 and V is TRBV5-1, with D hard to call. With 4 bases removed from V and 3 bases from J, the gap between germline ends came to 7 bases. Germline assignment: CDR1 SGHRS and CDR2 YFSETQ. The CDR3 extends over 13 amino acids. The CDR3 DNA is TGCGCCAGCAGCGCAGAGGCTAATGAAAAACTGTTTTTT. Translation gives CASSAEANEKLFF.

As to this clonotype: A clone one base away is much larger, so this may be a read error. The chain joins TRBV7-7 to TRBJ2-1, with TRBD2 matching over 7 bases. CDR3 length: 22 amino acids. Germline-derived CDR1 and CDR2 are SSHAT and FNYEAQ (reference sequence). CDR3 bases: TGTGCTAGCAGCTTAGTACCAATGGGGGTGGGAGGGCCCACCGTCTCCTACAATGAGCAGTTCTTC. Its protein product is CASSLVPMGVGGPTVSYNEQFF.

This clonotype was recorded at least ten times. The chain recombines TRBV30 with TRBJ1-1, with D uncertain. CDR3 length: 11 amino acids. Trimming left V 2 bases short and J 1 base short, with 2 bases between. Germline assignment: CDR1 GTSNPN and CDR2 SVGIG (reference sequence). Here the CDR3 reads CAWSRNTEAFF. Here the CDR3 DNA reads TGTGCCTGGAGTCGGAACACTGAAGCTTTCTTT.

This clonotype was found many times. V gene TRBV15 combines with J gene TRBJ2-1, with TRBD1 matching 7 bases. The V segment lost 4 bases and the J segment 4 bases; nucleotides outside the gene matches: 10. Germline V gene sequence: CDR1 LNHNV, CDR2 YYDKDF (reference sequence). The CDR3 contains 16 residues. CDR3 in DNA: TGTGCCACCAGCAAGACAGGGCCAGGGGAATACAATGAGCAGTTCTTC. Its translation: CATSKTGPGEYNEQFF. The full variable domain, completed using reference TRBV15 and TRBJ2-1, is DAMVIQNPRYQVTQFGKPVTLSCSQTLNHNVMYWYQQKSSQAPKLLFHYYDKDFNNEADTPDNFQSRRPNTSFCFLDIRSPGLGDTAMYLCATSKTGPGEYNEQFFGPGTRLTVL.

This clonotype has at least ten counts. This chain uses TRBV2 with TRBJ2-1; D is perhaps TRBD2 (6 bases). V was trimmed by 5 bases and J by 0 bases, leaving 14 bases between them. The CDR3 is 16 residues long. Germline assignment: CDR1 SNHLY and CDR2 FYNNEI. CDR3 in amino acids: CASSNRDSSSYNEQFF. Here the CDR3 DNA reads TGTGCCAGCAGTAACCGGGACTCGAGCTCCTACAATGAGCAGTTCTTC.

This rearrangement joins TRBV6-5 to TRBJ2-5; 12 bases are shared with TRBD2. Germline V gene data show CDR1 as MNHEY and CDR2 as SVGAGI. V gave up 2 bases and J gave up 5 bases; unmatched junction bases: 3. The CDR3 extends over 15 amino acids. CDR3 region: CASSYLGTSGETQYF. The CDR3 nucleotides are TGTGCCAGCAGTTACCTAGGGACTAGCGGGGAGACCCAGTACTTC.

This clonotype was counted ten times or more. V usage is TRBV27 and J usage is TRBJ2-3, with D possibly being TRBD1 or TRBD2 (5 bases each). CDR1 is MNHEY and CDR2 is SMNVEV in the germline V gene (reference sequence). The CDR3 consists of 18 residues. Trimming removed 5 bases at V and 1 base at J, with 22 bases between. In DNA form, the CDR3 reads TGTGCCAGCAGTCAACAGGTCCTACTAGGTCACGGCACAGATACGCAGTATTTT. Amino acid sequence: CASSQQVLLGHGTDTQYF.

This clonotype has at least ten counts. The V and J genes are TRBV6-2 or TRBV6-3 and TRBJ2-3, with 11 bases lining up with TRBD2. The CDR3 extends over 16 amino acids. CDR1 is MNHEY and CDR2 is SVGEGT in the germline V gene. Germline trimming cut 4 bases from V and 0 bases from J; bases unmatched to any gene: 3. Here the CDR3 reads CASSLGLAESTDTQYF. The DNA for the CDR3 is TGTGCCAGCAGTTTGGGACTAGCGGAAAGCACAGATACGCAGTATTTT.

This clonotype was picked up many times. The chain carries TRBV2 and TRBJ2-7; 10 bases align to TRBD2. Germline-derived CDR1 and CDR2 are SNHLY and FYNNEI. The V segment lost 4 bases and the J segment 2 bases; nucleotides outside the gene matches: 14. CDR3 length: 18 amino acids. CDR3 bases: TGTGCCAGCAGTGGAGGGACTAGCGAGCTCAAGAGGCCCTACGAGCAGTACTTC. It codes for CASSGGTSELKRPYEQYF.

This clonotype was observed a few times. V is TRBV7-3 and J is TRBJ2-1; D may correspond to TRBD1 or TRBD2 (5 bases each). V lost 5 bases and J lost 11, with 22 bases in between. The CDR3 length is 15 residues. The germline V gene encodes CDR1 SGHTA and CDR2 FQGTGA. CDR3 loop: CASSLRDPPRVKQFF. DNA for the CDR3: TGTGCCAGCAGCCTACGGGACCCCCCGAGGGTTAAGCAGTTCTTC.

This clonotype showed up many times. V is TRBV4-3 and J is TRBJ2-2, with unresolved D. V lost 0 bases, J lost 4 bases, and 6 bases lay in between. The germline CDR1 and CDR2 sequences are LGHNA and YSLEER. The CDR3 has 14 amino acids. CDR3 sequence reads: CASSQDPATGELFF. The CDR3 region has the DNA TGCGCCAGCAGCCAAGATCCAGCCACCGGGGAGCTGTTTTTT.

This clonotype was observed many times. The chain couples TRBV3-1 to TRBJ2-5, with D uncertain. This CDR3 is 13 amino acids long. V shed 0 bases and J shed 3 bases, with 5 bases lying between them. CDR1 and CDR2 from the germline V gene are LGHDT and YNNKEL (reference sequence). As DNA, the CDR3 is TGTGCCAGCAGCCAAGATAGAAAAGAGACCCAGTACTTC. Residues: CASSQDRKETQYF.

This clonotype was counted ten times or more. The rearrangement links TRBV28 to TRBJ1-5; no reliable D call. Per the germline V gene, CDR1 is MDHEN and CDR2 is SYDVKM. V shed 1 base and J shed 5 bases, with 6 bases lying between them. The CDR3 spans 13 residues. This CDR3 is CASSLLEDQPQHF. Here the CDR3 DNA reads TGTGCCAGCAGTTTATTGGAGGATCAGCCCCAGCATTTT.

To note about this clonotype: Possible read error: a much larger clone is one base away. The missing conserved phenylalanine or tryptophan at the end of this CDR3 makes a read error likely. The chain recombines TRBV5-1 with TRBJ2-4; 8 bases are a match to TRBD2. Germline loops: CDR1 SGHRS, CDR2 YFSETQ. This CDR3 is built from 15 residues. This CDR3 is CASSLGGGTKDIQYL. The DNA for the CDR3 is TGCGCCAGCAGCTTGGGCGGGGGGACCAAAGACATTCAGTACCTC.

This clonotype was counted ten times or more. The CDR3 sequence: CASSSAGSSYEQYF. For the CDR3, the DNA is TGTGCCAGCAGTTCGGCAGGGTCCTCCTACGAGCAGTACTTC. The chain links TRBV6-1 to TRBJ2-7; D may be TRBD1 (5 bases). The germline V gene encodes CDR1 MNHNS and CDR2 SASEGT. The CDR3 has 14 amino acids. Trimming shortened V by 5 bases and J by 0 bases, and 11 bases separated the two germline ends.

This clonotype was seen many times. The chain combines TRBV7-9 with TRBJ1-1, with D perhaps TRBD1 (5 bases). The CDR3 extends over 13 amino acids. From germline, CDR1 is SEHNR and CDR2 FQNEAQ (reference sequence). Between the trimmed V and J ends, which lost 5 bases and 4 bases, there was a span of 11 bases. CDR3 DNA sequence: TGTGCCAGCAGCACCAGGGTAGGCACTGAAGCTTTCTTT. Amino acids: CASSTRVGTEAFF.

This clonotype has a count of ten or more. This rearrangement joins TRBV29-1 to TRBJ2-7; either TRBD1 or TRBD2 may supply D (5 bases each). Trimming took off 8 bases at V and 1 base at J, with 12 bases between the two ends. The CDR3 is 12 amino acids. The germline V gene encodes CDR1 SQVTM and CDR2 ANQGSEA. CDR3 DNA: TGCAGCTTCGGGACCGGATCCTACGAGCAGTACTTC. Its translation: CSFGTGSYEQYF.

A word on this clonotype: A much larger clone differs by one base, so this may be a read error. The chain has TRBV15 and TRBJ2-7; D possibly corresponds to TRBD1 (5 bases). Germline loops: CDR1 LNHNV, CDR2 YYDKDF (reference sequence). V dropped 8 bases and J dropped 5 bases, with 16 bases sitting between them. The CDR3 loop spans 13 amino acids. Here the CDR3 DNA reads TGTGCCACCGGCAATCAGGGTAGGGACGAGCAGTACTTC. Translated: CATGNQGRDEQYF.

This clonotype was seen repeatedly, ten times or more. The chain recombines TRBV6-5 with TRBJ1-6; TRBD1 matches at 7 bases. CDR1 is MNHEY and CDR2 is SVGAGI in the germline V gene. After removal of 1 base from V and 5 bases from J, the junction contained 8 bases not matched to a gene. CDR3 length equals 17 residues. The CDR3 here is CASSYFPGTANNSPLHF. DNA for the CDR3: TGTGCCAGCAGTTACTTCCCCGGGACAGCCAATAATTCACCCCTCCACTTT.

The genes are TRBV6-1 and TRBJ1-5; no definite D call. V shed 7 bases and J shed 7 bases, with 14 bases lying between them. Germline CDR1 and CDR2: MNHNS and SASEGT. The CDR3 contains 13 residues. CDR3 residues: CASKVLGWQPQHF. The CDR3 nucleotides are TGTGCCAGCAAAGTTTTGGGGTGGCAGCCCCAGCATTTT.

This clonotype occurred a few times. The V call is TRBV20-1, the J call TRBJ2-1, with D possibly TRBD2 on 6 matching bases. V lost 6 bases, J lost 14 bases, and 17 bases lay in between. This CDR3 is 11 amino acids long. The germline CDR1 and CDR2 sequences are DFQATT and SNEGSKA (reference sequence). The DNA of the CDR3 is TGCAGTGCCCCGGAGGGCAGGGTAAAGTTCTTC. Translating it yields CSAPEGRVKFF.

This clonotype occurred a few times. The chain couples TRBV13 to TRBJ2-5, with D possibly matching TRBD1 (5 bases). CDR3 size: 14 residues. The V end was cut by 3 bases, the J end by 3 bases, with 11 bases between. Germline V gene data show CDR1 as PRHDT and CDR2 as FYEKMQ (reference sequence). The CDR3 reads CASSLGFREETQYF. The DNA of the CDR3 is TGTGCCAGCAGCTTGGGATTCAGGGAAGAGACCCAGTACTTC.

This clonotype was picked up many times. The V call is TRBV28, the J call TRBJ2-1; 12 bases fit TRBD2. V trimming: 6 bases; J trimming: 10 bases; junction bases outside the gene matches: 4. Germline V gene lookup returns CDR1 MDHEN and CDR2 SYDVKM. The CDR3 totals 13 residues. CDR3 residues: CASSRGTSGEQFF. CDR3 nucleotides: TGTGCCAGCAGCCGTGGGACTAGCGGGGAGCAGTTCTTC.